One T cell receptor beta chain is described in this entry. These data come from a study of shared clonotypes between healthy human individuals. Turning to the study itself: Each donor contributed plates that comprised three CD4 naive, three CD4 memory, two CD8 naive and one CD8 memory.

Germline lookup yields CDR1 SEHNR and CDR2 FQNEAQ (reference sequence). V lost 2 bases, J lost 1 base, and 6 bases stayed unmatched. There are 16 residues in the CDR3. Authors' processing steps: Sequence data from immunoSEQ were junction-only and lacked quality scores; consequently, filtering differed. Libraries were prepared by immunoSEQ multiplex PCR; TCRdb keeps only in-frame clonotypes and omits some of them. V and J calls and clone size come straight from that table; D and trimming were deduced from the DNA. This table has approximately 1,000,000 clones, about 80% appearing once. The study drew all its donors from Caucasian adults living in Nashville, Tennessee.

Sequenced input: memory CD4+ T cells from PBMCs. As to subset: CD45RA-negative fraction. The TCR sequence derives from a man aged 18 to 35 in good health. Some clones in this sample may be carry-over from other donors' samples. The chain combines TRBV7-9 with TRBJ2-3, with 7 bases fitting TRBD1. For the CDR3, the DNA is TGTGCCAGCAGCTTAATAGGCGGACAGGGCACAGATACGCAGTATTTT. Encoded protein: CASSLIGGQGTDTQYF.